This T cell receptor (beta chain) was sequenced for a study of long-term antiretroviral therapy in people with HIV. Study-level findings and limits: After ART, diversity increased yet remained lower than transplant donor controls. The clones with expansion before ART were dominant in the repertoire at all time points.

Two or more post-ART PBMC samples, plus at least one pre-ART sample, were available for each donor. Prior to DNA extraction, the samples held 1-10 million cryopreserved PBMC. With survey level as its setting, the immunoSEQ assay was v3.0. Method: immunoSEQ multiplex PCR; TCRdb's copy keeps in-frame clones and lacks some. This table holds roughly 28,000 clones, less than 85% found once. This CDR3 is built from 15 residues. Looked up from germline, CDR1 is KGHSH and CDR2 is LQKENI. V was cut by 4 bases and J by 3 bases, with 16 bases left in between. As to this clone: What it binds is not known.

This sequence joins TRBV18 and TRBJ2-7, with D possibly TRBD1 on 7 matching bases. The sequence derives from a man aged 35-49 years with HIV. The input for sequencing was unsorted PBMCs, taken 0.3 years after starting antiretroviral therapy. CDR3 nucleotides: TGTGCCAGCTCACAAGGGGGCGGAGGGTTCTACGAGCAGTACTTC. It yields the protein CASSQGGGGFYEQYF.